The 27 T cell receptor beta chains presented below share a single source sample, sequenced in a study of cytomegalovirus exposure and HLA in healthy donors. With 60 Vbeta and 13 Jbeta primers, the PCR was carried out. Sequencing used immunoSEQ multiplex PCR; TCRdb keeps in-frame clones, though not all of them. The data show 150,000 to 200,000 clones, around two thirds seen once. Source material: PBMCs. Receptor source: a middle-aged man in good health and CMV-seronegative.

The V call is TRBV6-5, the J call TRBJ2-7, with D perhaps matching TRBD1 (6 bases). The germline V gene has CDR1 MNHEY and CDR2 SVGAGI. V was shortened by 5 bases and J by 3 bases, with 11 bases between the two germline ends. This CDR3 contains 13 residues. CDR3 nucleotides: TGTGCCAGCAGTCCAGGGGACATCTACGAGCAGTACTTC. It specifies CASSPGDIYEQYF.

A word on this clone: The same CDR3 can be traced to other DNA sequences in this sample. CDR3 nucleotides: TGTGCCAGTACGGGGACCGCCCCGGGACAGGGACTTGCAACTAATGAAAAACTGTTTTTT. It is translated as CASTGTAPGQGLATNEKLFF. This chain joins TRBV19 and TRBJ1-4; TRBD1 matches at 9 bases. CDR1 is LNHDA, CDR2 SQIVND, per germline (reference sequence). The CDR3 loop spans 20 amino acids. The junction had 18 bases not matched to a gene; V was cut back by 7 bases and J by 0 bases.

The chain employs TRBV7-3 and TRBJ2-1, with D hard to call. V lost 0 bases, J lost 3 bases, and 6 bases lay in between. Per germline, CDR1 SGHTA and CDR2 FQGTGA. The CDR3 runs to 14 residues. CDR3 DNA: TGTGCCAGCAGCTTAACAAGCAACTACAATGAGCAGTTCTTC. Translating it yields CASSLTSNYNEQFF.

The gene calls are TRBV28 and TRBJ2-7; the match to TRBD1 covers 8 bases. Germline CDR1 reads MDHEN; CDR2 reads SYDVKM. This CDR3 comprises 17 residues. After removal of 6 bases from V and 4 bases from J, the junction contained 17 bases not matched to a gene. The CDR3 DNA reads as TGTGCCAGCAGCTCGCAGAACGGACAGGGCTTTAGGTACGAGCAGTACTTC. It codes for CASSSQNGQGFRYEQYF.

The gene calls are TRBV11-3 and TRBJ1-3, with D possibly TRBD1 on 5 matching bases. Trimming stripped 3 bases from V and 8 bases from J, with 17 bases between. The CDR3 extends over 15 amino acids. Germline CDR1 and CDR2: SGHNT and YENEEA. Here the CDR3 reads CASSFMGGVEDTIYF. CDR3 DNA sequence: TGTGCCAGCAGCTTTATGGGGGGAGTCGAAGACACCATATATTTT.

This chain uses TRBV19 with TRBJ2-1; tentative D call: TRBD2 (5 bases). This CDR3 contains 13 residues. Germline V gene sequence: CDR1 LNHDA, CDR2 SQIVND (reference sequence). Trimming left V 7 bases short and J 5 bases short, with 12 bases between. CDR3 amino acids: CASTLGGHNEQFF. The CDR3 DNA is TGTGCCAGTACTCTCGGAGGACACAATGAGCAGTTCTTC.

This clone was found once. The chain combines TRBV6-1 with TRBJ2-5; D is uncertain. The DNA end lines up better with TRBJ2-7; the J call may be wrong. The CDR3 extends over 14 amino acids. Germline assignment: CDR1 MNHNS and CDR2 SASEGT. The DNA of the CDR3 is TGTGCCAGCAGTCCTAAGGCACCAAACTACGAGCAGTACTTC. Translated: CASSPKAPNYEQYF.

J is TRBJ1-3 and V is TRBV29-1; 7 bases map to TRBD1. The germline gives CDR1 SQVTM, CDR2 ANQGSEA. CDR3 length: 17 amino acids. Germline trimming cut 6 bases from V and 0 bases from J; bases unmatched to any gene: 14. CDR3 coding DNA: TGCAGCGTCACGGTCGGGGCAGGGGGAAACTCTGGAAACACCATATATTTT. Its translation is CSVTVGAGGNSGNTIYF.

J is TRBJ1-1 and V is TRBV19; D unclear. The CDR3 contains 14 residues. Between the trimmed V and J ends, which lost 0 bases and 1 base, there was a span of 6 bases. Germline-derived CDR1 and CDR2 are LNHDA and SQIVND (reference sequence). The CDR3 DNA reads as TGTGCCAGTAGTATAGAGGGCCCGAACACTGAAGCTTTCTTT. Translated: CASSIEGPNTEAFF.

The rearrangement joins TRBV6-5 to TRBJ1-5; 9 bases align to TRBD1. After removal of 5 bases from V and 5 bases from J, the junction contained 4 bases not matched to a gene. Germline CDR1 MNHEY, CDR2 SVGAGI. The CDR3 is 14 residues long. CDR3: CASSPGTGHQPQHF. The CDR3 nucleotides are TGTGCCAGCAGTCCCGGGACAGGGCATCAGCCCCAGCATTTT.

This clone was observed a few times. V usage is TRBV27 and J usage is TRBJ2-1; TRBD2 aligns across 11 bases. The CDR3 length is 13 residues. CDR1 and CDR2 (germline): MNHEY, SMNVEV (reference sequence). Germline trimming cut 5 bases from V and 14 bases from J; bases unmatched to any gene: 8. CDR3 loop: CASSPLAGGLEFF. Written as DNA, the CDR3 is TGTGCCAGCAGTCCCTTAGCGGGGGGGCTGGAGTTCTTC.

The sample holds a few counts of this clone. The chain combines TRBV2 with TRBJ2-3; 12 nucleotides match TRBD2. Germline loops: CDR1 SNHLY, CDR2 FYNNEI. The CDR3 sequence is 16 residues long. The V segment lost 6 bases and the J segment 2 bases; nucleotides outside the gene matches: 6. CDR3 nucleotides: TGTGCCAGCAGGACTAGCGGGGGCTCTAACACAGATACGCAGTATTTT. This codes for CASRTSGGSNTDTQYF. Full variable domain (rest looked up from reference TRBV2 and TRBJ2-3): EPEVTQTPSHQVTQMGQEVILRCVPISNHLYFYWYRQILGQKVEFLVSFYNNEISEKSEIFDDQFSVERPDGSNFTLKIRSTKLEDSAMYFCASRTSGGSNTDTQYFGPGTRLTVL.

V usage is TRBV2 and J usage is TRBJ1-2; D remains ambiguous. This CDR3 contains 14 residues. The V and J ends lost 1 base and 4 bases respectively, with 10 bases between them. Germline assignment: CDR1 SNHLY and CDR2 FYNNEI. CDR3 region: CASSEVGGGYGYTF. The CDR3 nucleotides read TGTGCCAGCAGTGAAGTGGGAGGAGGCTATGGCTACACCTTC. Complete variable domain (other parts from reference TRBV2 and TRBJ1-2): EPEVTQTPSHQVTQMGQEVILRCVPISNHLYFYWYRQILGQKVEFLVSFYNNEISEKSEIFDDQFSVERPDGSNFTLKIRSTKLEDSAMYFCASSEVGGGYGYTFGSGTRLTVV.

This sequence joins TRBV5-1 and TRBJ2-3; TRBD2 agrees at 11 bases. The CDR3 spans 17 residues. Germline loops: CDR1 SGHRS, CDR2 YFSETQ. V dropped 4 bases and J dropped 4; count of bases not matched to a gene: 11. Here the CDR3 reads CASSLGLAGGLADTQYF. DNA for the CDR3: TGCGCCAGCAGCCTGGGGCTAGCGGGGGGCCTAGCAGATACGCAGTATTTT.

This clone was counted between two and nine times. The V call is TRBV7-2, the J call TRBJ2-5; D perhaps matches TRBD1 (6 bases). Germline CDR1 and CDR2: SGHTA and FQGNSA. The CDR3 is 17 residues long. V was cut by 1 base and J by 5 bases, with 20 bases left in between. This chain's CDR3 is CASSLGPRTVPRETQYF. The CDR3, as DNA: TGTGCCAGCAGCTTAGGTCCCCGGACAGTCCCGCGGGAGACCCAGTACTTC.

The chain employs TRBV11-3 and TRBJ2-2; 13 bases match TRBD2. Germline values: CDR1 SGHNT, CDR2 YENEEA. The CDR3 contains 15 residues. After removal of 5 bases from V and 7 bases from J, the junction contained 4 bases not matched to a gene. CDR3 DNA sequence: TGTGCCAGCAGCCCTAGACTAGCGGGAGGCGGGGAGCTGTTTTTT. Translated: CASSPRLAGGGELFF.

This chain connects TRBV9 to TRBJ2-2; D remains unclear. The V end lost 3 bases, the J end lost 1 base, and 4 bases lay between the germline ends. This CDR3 comprises 13 residues. CDR1 is SGDLS, CDR2 YYNGEE, per germline. The CDR3 reads CASSGGNTGELFF. The DNA of the CDR3 is TGTGCCAGCAGCGGAGGGAACACCGGGGAGCTGTTTTTT.

There are a few counts of this clone. The J gene is TRBJ1-6, the V gene TRBV4-1; tentatively, D is TRBD1 (5 bases). The CDR3 is 14 residues long. V shed 2 bases and J shed 10 bases, with 12 bases lying between them. Germline assignment: CDR1 MGHRA and CDR2 YSYEKL. Here the CDR3 reads CASSQRQGASPLHF. As DNA, the CDR3 is TGCGCCAGCAGCCAACGTCAGGGCGCGTCACCCCTCCACTTT.

As to this clone: An end of the junction differs from the germline gene, which may be a read error. The rearrangement joins TRBV7-8 to TRBJ2-7; TRBD1 agrees at 11 bases. Germline CDR1 is SGHVS and CDR2 is FQNEAQ. This CDR3 spans 14 amino acids. The CDR3: CASSLARGQGGTGF. CDR3 in DNA: TGTGCCAGCAGCTTAGCGAGGGGACAGGGGGGGACAGGCTTC.

The chain employs TRBV5-1 and TRBJ2-2, with 9 bases identical to TRBD1. The CDR3 totals 16 residues. In germline, CDR1 is SGHRS, CDR2 YFSETQ. V dropped 0 bases and J dropped 9; count of bases not matched to a gene: 9. CDR3 sequence (DNA): TGCGCCAGCAGCTTGGAGGGACAGGGACTCAGGTGGGAGCTGTTTTTT. It codes for CASSLEGQGLRWELFF.

The chain has TRBV19 and TRBJ2-1; the match to TRBD1 covers 8 bases. V shed 4 bases and J 7 bases; nucleotides not matched to a gene: 24. This CDR3 is built from 20 residues. CDR1 is LNHDA, CDR2 SQIVND, per germline (reference sequence). The CDR3 sequence is CASSKDRGTTHATTWNEQFF. CDR3 in DNA: TGTGCCAGTAGTAAAGACAGGGGAACTACCCACGCAACGACATGGAATGAGCAGTTCTTC.

A few counts support this clone. The J gene is TRBJ2-7, the V gene TRBV4-2, with D unresolved. CDR3 length: 14 residues. Germline V gene sequence: CDR1 LGHNA, CDR2 YNFKEQ. V was trimmed by 2 bases and J by 1 base, leaving 9 bases between them. This CDR3 is CASSQQTASYEQYF. DNA of the CDR3: TGTGCCAGCAGCCAACAGACTGCATCCTACGAGCAGTACTTC.

In its sample, this clone was seen a few times. The CDR3 DNA reads TGTGCCAGCAGCCCTACAGGGTTTACTAATGAAAAACTGTTTTTT. It codes for CASSPTGFTNEKLFF. The chain has TRBV9 and TRBJ1-4, with a possible D match to TRBD1 (6 bases). The length of the CDR3 is 15 residues. The V gene's germline CDR1 is SGDLS and CDR2 YYNGEE. Trimming took off 4 bases at V and 2 bases at J, with 12 bases between the two ends.

Comment on this clone: Distinct nucleotide sequences in the sample also encode this CDR3. V usage is TRBV6-6 and J usage is TRBJ2-7, with 9 bases matching TRBD2. Germline V lookup: CDR1 MNHNY, CDR2 SVGAGI (reference sequence). Trimming at V came to 6 bases and at J to 6 bases, leaving 12 bases not matched to a gene. CDR3 size: 15 residues. CDR3 loop: CASSSLPGLAAEQYF. CDR3 nucleotides: TGTGCCAGCAGCTCCCTTCCGGGACTAGCCGCCGAGCAGTACTTC.

This rearrangement joins TRBV29-1 to TRBJ2-2, with a weak D call TRBD1 (6 bases). V lost 4 bases to trimming and J lost 1 base, with 16 bases between them. The CDR3 runs 16 residues. Per the germline V gene, CDR1 is SQVTM and CDR2 is ANQGSEA. CDR3 bases: TGCAGCGTTGGGGGGCCTATAGGGGGGAACACCGGGGAGCTGTTTTTT. Amino acids: CSVGGPIGGNTGELFF.

The chain couples TRBV28 to TRBJ2-2, with D perhaps matching TRBD2 (7 bases). The CDR3 has 17 residues. Trimming shortened V by 6 bases and J by 7 bases, and 24 bases separated the two germline ends. The germline V gene has CDR1 MDHEN and CDR2 SYDVKM. CDR3 residues: CASSEPPGGALGGELFF. The CDR3 region has the DNA TGTGCCAGCAGCGAACCTCCTGGGGGGGCACTGGGCGGGGAGCTGTTTTTT.

This clone was found a few times. The chain recombines TRBV7-6 with TRBJ2-1; D might be TRBD2 (5 bases). The CDR3 length is 13 residues. Germline V gene data show CDR1 as SGHVS and CDR2 as FNYEAQ. V dropped 1 base and J dropped 10 bases, with 11 bases sitting between them. In DNA, the CDR3 is TGTGCCAGCAGCTTAGAAGGACTTAGGGAGCAGTTCTTC. Translated: CASSLEGLREQFF.